This is a list of T cell receptor beta chains from one sample in a study of cytomegalovirus exposure and HLA in healthy donors. This table comes from immunoSEQ multiplex PCR, and its TCRdb copy is limited to in-frame clones, with some not included. The sample has tens of thousands of clones. Sample: PBMCs. The receptors originated from a female donor in good health and CMV-seropositive. The CDR3 runs from the conserved cysteine through the conserved F or W. Each record gives: V gene, D gene, J gene, CDR3 protein, CDR3 DNA. The D gene is left open where the match is weak.

v_gene: TRBV13; d_gene: TRBD1; j_gene: TRBJ2-7; CDR3aa: CASIGTGTYEQYF; CDR3nt: TGTGCCAGCATCGGGACAGGGACCTACGAGCAGTACTTC
v_gene: TRBV27; d_gene: -; j_gene: TRBJ2-3; CDR3aa: CASSPPYTDTQYF; CDR3nt: TGTGCCAGCAGTCCCCCGTACACAGATACGCAGTATTTT
v_gene: TRBV19; d_gene: -; j_gene: TRBJ1-5; CDR3aa: CASRRDILPPNQPQHF; CDR3nt: TGTGCCAGTAGACGGGACATCCTCCCGCCCAATCAGCCCCAGCATTTT
v_gene: TRBV7-2; d_gene: -; j_gene: TRBJ2-1; CDR3aa: CASSWDSGTSLNEQFF; CDR3nt: TGTGCCAGCAGCTGGGACTCCGGGACTTCCCTCAATGAGCAGTTCTTC
v_gene: TRBV7-9; d_gene: TRBD1; j_gene: TRBJ2-7; CDR3aa: CASSLRDRAYEQYF; CDR3nt: TGTGCCAGCAGCTTACGGGACAGGGCTTACGAGCAGTACTTC
v_gene: TRBV4-3; d_gene: -; j_gene: TRBJ1-6; CDR3aa: CASSQGAVNNSPLHF; CDR3nt: TGCGCCAGCAGCCAAGGGGCCGTAAATAATTCACCCCTCCACTTT
v_gene: TRBV6-5; d_gene: TRBD2; j_gene: TRBJ2-4; CDR3aa: CASSYSTLAGNIQYF; CDR3nt: TGTGCCAGCAGTTACTCGACTCTAGCGGGGAACATTCAGTACTTC
v_gene: TRBV5-1; d_gene: TRBD2; j_gene: TRBJ2-1; CDR3aa: CASSPGGSNEQFF; CDR3nt: TGCGCCAGCAGCCCCGGGGGGTCCAATGAGCAGTTCTTC
v_gene: TRBV7-8; d_gene: TRBD2; j_gene: TRBJ2-1; CDR3aa: CASSFQLASSYNEQFF; CDR3nt: TGTGCCAGCAGCTTCCAACTAGCGTCCTCCTACAATGAGCAGTTCTTC
v_gene: TRBV27; d_gene: -; j_gene: TRBJ2-5; CDR3aa: CASRGATYQETQYF; CDR3nt: TGTGCCAGCAGGGGAGCAACGTACCAAGAGACCCAGTACTTC
v_gene: TRBV27; d_gene: TRBD1; j_gene: TRBJ1-5; CDR3aa: CASSVNRGGQPQHF; CDR3nt: TGTGCCAGCAGTGTAAACAGGGGAGGCCAGCCCCAGCATTTT
v_gene: TRBV7-2; d_gene: -; j_gene: TRBJ2-3; CDR3aa: CASSSTLVQARTDTQYF; CDR3nt: TGTGCCAGCAGCTCCACTTTAGTTCAAGCCCGCACAGATACGCAGTATTTT
v_gene: TRBV20-1; d_gene: -; j_gene: TRBJ2-5; CDR3aa: CSVRGQTQYF; CDR3nt: TGCAGTGTTAGAGGGCAGACCCAGTACTTC
v_gene: TRBV19; d_gene: -; j_gene: TRBJ1-1; CDR3aa: CASSIQRGSEAFF; CDR3nt: TGTGCCAGTAGTATCCAGCGAGGGTCTGAAGCTTTCTTT
v_gene: TRBV6-4; d_gene: -; j_gene: TRBJ1-6; CDR3aa: CASSLLPDSPLHF; CDR3nt: TGTGCCAGCAGTCTTCTACCTGATTCACCCCTCCACTTT
v_gene: TRBV5-6; d_gene: -; j_gene: TRBJ1-4; CDR3aa: CASSLGAGKLFF; CDR3nt: TGTGCCAGCAGCTTGGGGGCTGGAAAACTGTTTTTT
v_gene: TRBV4-1; d_gene: -; j_gene: TRBJ1-2; CDR3aa: CASSQAGWGRDYGYTF; CDR3nt: TGCGCCAGCAGCCAAGCGGGTTGGGGGCGCGACTATGGCTACACCTTC
v_gene: TRBV29-1; d_gene: -; j_gene: TRBJ2-1; CDR3aa: CSVGTDNEQFF; CDR3nt: TGCAGCGTTGGGACAGACAATGAGCAGTTCTTC
v_gene: TRBV2; d_gene: -; j_gene: TRBJ1-1; CDR3aa: CASSEQRRGAFF; CDR3nt: TGTGCCAGCAGTGAACAGCGACGAGGAGCTTTCTTT
v_gene: TRBV9; d_gene: TRBD2; j_gene: TRBJ2-7; CDR3aa: CASSNTGTSGGTAYEQYF; CDR3nt: TGTGCCAGCAGCAATACCGGGACTAGCGGGGGCACCGCCTACGAGCAGTACTTC
v_gene: TRBV6-5; d_gene: -; j_gene: TRBJ2-2; CDR3aa: CASTPGGGGTGELFF; CDR3nt: TGTGCCAGCACCCCCGGGGGAGGGGGCACCGGGGAGCTGTTTTTT
v_gene: TRBV18; d_gene: -; j_gene: TRBJ2-3; CDR3aa: CASSQDRYSTDTQYF; CDR3nt: TGTGCCAGCTCACAAGACAGGTATAGCACAGATACGCAGTATTTT
v_gene: TRBV10-3; d_gene: TRBD2; j_gene: TRBJ2-1; CDR3aa: CAISRSGDEQFF; CDR3nt: TGTGCCATCAGTAGAAGCGGGGATGAGCAGTTCTTC
v_gene: TRBV29-1; d_gene: TRBD2; j_gene: TRBJ2-5; CDR3aa: CTAGTYQETQYF; CDR3nt: TGCACAGCGGGGACGTACCAAGAGACCCAGTACTTC
v_gene: TRBV7-2; d_gene: -; j_gene: TRBJ1-6; CDR3aa: CASSLGAGNRNSPLHF; CDR3nt: TGTGCCAGCAGCTTAGGGGCAGGTAATAGGAATTCACCCCTCCACTTT
v_gene: TRBV19; d_gene: TRBD1; j_gene: TRBJ1-4; CDR3aa: CASSHRGGSEKLFF; CDR3nt: TGTGCCAGTAGCCACAGGGGCGGTAGTGAAAAACTGTTTTTT
v_gene: TRBV11-2; d_gene: -; j_gene: TRBJ2-5; CDR3aa: CASRTVTGFQETQYF; CDR3nt: TGTGCCAGCAGAACGGTGACGGGTTTCCAAGAGACCCAGTACTTC
v_gene: TRBV19; d_gene: -; j_gene: TRBJ1-2; CDR3aa: CASSLFGPRGYGYTF; CDR3nt: TGTGCCAGTAGTTTGTTCGGGCCACGGGGCTATGGCTACACCTTC
v_gene: TRBV6-6; d_gene: -; j_gene: TRBJ2-7; CDR3aa: CASSYSSGDSYEQYF; CDR3nt: TGTGCCAGCAGTTACTCTTCAGGGGACTCCTACGAGCAGTACTTC
v_gene: TRBV4-3; d_gene: -; j_gene: TRBJ2-5; CDR3aa: CASSQDFSRRGRETQYF; CDR3nt: TGCGCCAGCAGCCAAGATTTTAGTAGGAGGGGGCGGGAGACCCAGTACTTC
v_gene: TRBV9; d_gene: TRBD2; j_gene: TRBJ2-1; CDR3aa: CASSGAGEADNEQFF; CDR3nt: TGTGCCAGCAGCGGAGCGGGGGAAGCCGACAATGAGCAGTTCTTC
v_gene: TRBV20-1; d_gene: -; j_gene: TRBJ2-7; CDR3aa: CSASPSYEQYF; CDR3nt: TGCAGTGCTAGCCCCAGCTACGAGCAGTACTTC
v_gene: TRBV6-5; d_gene: -; j_gene: TRBJ2-4; CDR3aa: CASSSLEGAKNIQYF; CDR3nt: TGTGCCAGCAGTTCCCTGGAGGGGGCCAAAAACATTCAGTACTTC
v_gene: TRBV28; d_gene: -; j_gene: TRBJ2-4; CDR3aa: CASTPRTYRVVGKNIQYF; CDR3nt: TGTGCCAGCACTCCCCGGACCTACAGGGTAGTAGGGAAAAACATTCAGTACTTC
v_gene: TRBV7-9; d_gene: -; j_gene: TRBJ2-3; CDR3aa: CASSISLTDTQYF; CDR3nt: TGTGCCAGCAGCATAAGCCTCACAGATACGCAGTATTTT
v_gene: TRBV13; d_gene: -; j_gene: TRBJ1-1; CDR3aa: CASSRGTHTEAFF; CDR3nt: TGTGCCAGCAGCCGCGGGACGCACACTGAAGCTTTCTTT
v_gene: TRBV19; d_gene: TRBD1; j_gene: TRBJ2-7; CDR3aa: CASTAGGAGYEQYF; CDR3nt: TGTGCCAGTACGGCAGGGGGCGCGGGATACGAGCAGTACTTC
v_gene: TRBV6-4; d_gene: TRBD1; j_gene: TRBJ2-1; CDR3aa: CASSLVGGQDNEQFF; CDR3nt: TGTGCCAGCAGCCTCGTGGGGGGACAGGACAATGAGCAGTTCTTC
v_gene: TRBV4-3; d_gene: -; j_gene: TRBJ2-2; CDR3aa: CASSQDGGSTPAGELFF; CDR3nt: TGCGCCAGCAGCCAAGATGGAGGCTCTACTCCCGCCGGGGAGCTGTTTTTT
v_gene: TRBV28; d_gene: TRBD2; j_gene: TRBJ2-6; CDR3aa: CASSDPGLAAGANVLTF; CDR3nt: TGTGCCAGCAGTGACCCGGGACTAGCCGCTGGGGCCAACGTCCTGACTTTC
v_gene: TRBV18; d_gene: TRBD2; j_gene: TRBJ2-3; CDR3aa: CASSPRRGGGADTQYF; CDR3nt: TGTGCCAGCTCACCACGCCGTGGGGGGGGTGCAGATACGCAGTATTTT
v_gene: TRBV25-1; d_gene: TRBD1; j_gene: TRBJ1-6; CDR3aa: CASSRGTGTSPLHF; CDR3nt: TGTGCCAGCAGTCGAGGGACAGGGACTTCACCCCTCCACTTT
v_gene: TRBV4-3; d_gene: -; j_gene: TRBJ2-7; CDR3aa: CASSFGQRGGRYF; CDR3nt: TGCGCCAGCAGCTTCGGACAGCGCGGCGGGCGGTACTTC
v_gene: TRBV4-3; d_gene: -; j_gene: TRBJ1-3; CDR3aa: CASSQQANHGNTIYF; CDR3nt: TGCGCCAGCAGCCAACAGGCGAACCATGGAAACACCATATATTTT
v_gene: TRBV4-1; d_gene: TRBD2; j_gene: TRBJ2-6; CDR3aa: CASSYPRGDYSGANVLTF; CDR3nt: TGCGCCAGCAGCTACCCACGCGGGGACTACTCTGGGGCCAACGTCCTGACTTTC
v_gene: TRBV7-2; d_gene: TRBD2; j_gene: TRBJ2-5; CDR3aa: CASSPEVAGGEETQYF; CDR3nt: TGTGCCAGCAGCCCAGAAGTAGCGGGGGGTGAGGAGACCCAGTACTTC
v_gene: TRBV11-2; d_gene: -; j_gene: TRBJ2-7; CDR3aa: CASTIGGGPSYEQYF; CDR3nt: TGTGCCAGCACCATAGGGGGAGGGCCATCCTACGAGCAGTACTTC
v_gene: TRBV28; d_gene: TRBD1; j_gene: TRBJ2-5; CDR3aa: CASSSGTDQETQYF; CDR3nt: TGTGCCAGCAGCTCCGGGACAGATCAAGAGACCCAGTACTTC
v_gene: TRBV28; d_gene: TRBD1; j_gene: TRBJ1-2; CDR3aa: CASSFSQGAGGYTF; CDR3nt: TGTGCCAGCAGTTTTTCACAGGGGGCGGGTGGCTACACCTTC
v_gene: TRBV6-5; d_gene: -; j_gene: TRBJ1-1; CDR3aa: CASSYGGRGNTEAFF; CDR3nt: TGTGCCAGCAGTTACGGGGGCAGGGGGAACACTGAAGCTTTCTTT
v_gene: TRBV5-1; d_gene: TRBD1; j_gene: TRBJ2-2; CDR3aa: CASALTGWGTGELFF; CDR3nt: TGCGCCAGCGCCCTGACAGGGTGGGGGACCGGGGAGCTGTTTTTT
v_gene: TRBV18; d_gene: TRBD1; j_gene: TRBJ1-1; CDR3aa: CASSPRQGKNTEAFF; CDR3nt: TGTGCCAGCTCACCAAGACAGGGAAAGAACACTGAAGCTTTCTTT
v_gene: TRBV5-1; d_gene: TRBD2; j_gene: TRBJ2-3; CDR3aa: CASSLVSGAEVDTQYF; CDR3nt: TGCGCCAGCAGCTTGGTTAGCGGGGCGGAGGTGGATACGCAGTATTTT
v_gene: TRBV6-5; d_gene: TRBD1; j_gene: TRBJ1-2; CDR3aa: CASSPGTGYGYTF; CDR3nt: TGTGCCAGCAGCCCCGGGACAGGCTATGGCTACACCTTC
v_gene: TRBV6-5; d_gene: TRBD1; j_gene: TRBJ2-7; CDR3aa: CASRSGQGLSYEQYF; CDR3nt: TGTGCCAGCAGATCTGGACAGGGCCTCTCCTACGAGCAGTACTTC
v_gene: TRBV18; d_gene: -; j_gene: TRBJ2-5; CDR3aa: CASSDSAETQYF; CDR3nt: TGTGCCAGCTCCGACAGTGCGGAGACCCAGTACTTC